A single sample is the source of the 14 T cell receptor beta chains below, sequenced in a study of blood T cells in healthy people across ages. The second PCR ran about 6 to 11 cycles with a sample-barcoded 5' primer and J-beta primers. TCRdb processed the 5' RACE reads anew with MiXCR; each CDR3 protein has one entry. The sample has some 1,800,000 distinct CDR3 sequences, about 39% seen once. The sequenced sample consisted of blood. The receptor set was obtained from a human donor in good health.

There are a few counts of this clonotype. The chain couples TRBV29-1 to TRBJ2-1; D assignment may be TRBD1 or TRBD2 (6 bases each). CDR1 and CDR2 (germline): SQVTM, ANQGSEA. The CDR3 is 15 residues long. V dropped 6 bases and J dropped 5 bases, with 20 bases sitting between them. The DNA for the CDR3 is TGCAGCGTGGTGGGATCGGGGGCTCGGGACAATGAGCAGTTCTTC. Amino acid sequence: CSVVGSGARDNEQFF.

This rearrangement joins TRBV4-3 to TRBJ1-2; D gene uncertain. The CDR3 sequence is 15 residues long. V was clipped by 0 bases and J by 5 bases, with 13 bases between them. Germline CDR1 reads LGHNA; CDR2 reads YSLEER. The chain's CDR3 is CASSQERHSSYGYTF. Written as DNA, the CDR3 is TGCGCCAGCAGCCAAGAACGACATTCTTCGTATGGCTACACCTTC.

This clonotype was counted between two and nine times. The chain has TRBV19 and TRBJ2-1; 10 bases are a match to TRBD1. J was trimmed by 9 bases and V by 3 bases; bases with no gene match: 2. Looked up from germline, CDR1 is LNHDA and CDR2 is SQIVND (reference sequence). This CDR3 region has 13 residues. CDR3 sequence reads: CASSMRTGGEQFF. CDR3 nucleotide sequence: TGTGCCAGTAGTATGAGGACAGGGGGTGAGCAGTTCTTC.

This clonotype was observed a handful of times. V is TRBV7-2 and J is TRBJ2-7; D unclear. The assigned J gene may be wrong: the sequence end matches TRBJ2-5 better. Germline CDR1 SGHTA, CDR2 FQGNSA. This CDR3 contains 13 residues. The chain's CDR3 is CASSLWGWETQYF. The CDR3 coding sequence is TGTGCCAGCAGCCTCTGGGGTTGGGAGACCCAGTACTTC.

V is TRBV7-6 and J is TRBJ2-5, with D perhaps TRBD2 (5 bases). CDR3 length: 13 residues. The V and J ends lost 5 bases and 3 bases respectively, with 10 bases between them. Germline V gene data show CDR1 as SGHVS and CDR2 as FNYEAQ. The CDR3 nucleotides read TGTGCCAGCAGCAATCTACTAGAAGAGACCCAGTACTTC. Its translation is CASSNLLEETQYF.

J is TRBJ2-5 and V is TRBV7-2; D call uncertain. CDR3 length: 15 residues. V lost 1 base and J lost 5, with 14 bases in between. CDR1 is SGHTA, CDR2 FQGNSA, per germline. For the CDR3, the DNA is TGTGCCAGCAGCTTAGTTCTATTACCCACGGAGACCCAGTACTTC. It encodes CASSLVLLPTETQYF.

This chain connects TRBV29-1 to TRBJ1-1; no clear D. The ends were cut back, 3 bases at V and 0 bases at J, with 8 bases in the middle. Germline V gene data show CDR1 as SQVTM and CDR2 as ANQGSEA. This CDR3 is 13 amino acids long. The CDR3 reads CSVEENMNTEAFF. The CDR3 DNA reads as TGCAGCGTTGAGGAGAACATGAACACTGAAGCTTTCTTT.

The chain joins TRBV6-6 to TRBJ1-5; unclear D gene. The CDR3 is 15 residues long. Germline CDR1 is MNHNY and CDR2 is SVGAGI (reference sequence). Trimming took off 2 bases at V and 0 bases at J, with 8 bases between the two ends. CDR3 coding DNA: TGTGCCAGCAGTTACGTGGTTCCTAGCAATCAGCCCCAGCATTTT. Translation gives CASSYVVPSNQPQHF.

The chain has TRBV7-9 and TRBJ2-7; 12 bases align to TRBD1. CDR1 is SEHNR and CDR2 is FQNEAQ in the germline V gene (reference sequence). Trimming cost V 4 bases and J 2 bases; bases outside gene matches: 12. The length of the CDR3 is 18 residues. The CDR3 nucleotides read TGTGCCAGCAGCTCTGCGCCGGGACAGGGGGCGGGGACCTACGAGCAGTACTTC. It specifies CASSSAPGQGAGTYEQYF.

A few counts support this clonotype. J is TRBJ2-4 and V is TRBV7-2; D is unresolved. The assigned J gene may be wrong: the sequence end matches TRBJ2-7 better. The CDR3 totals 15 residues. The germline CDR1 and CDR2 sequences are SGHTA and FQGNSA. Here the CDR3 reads CASSLGRLSIYEQYF. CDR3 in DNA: TGTGCCAGCAGCTTAGGCCGCCTCTCCATCTACGAGCAGTACTTC.

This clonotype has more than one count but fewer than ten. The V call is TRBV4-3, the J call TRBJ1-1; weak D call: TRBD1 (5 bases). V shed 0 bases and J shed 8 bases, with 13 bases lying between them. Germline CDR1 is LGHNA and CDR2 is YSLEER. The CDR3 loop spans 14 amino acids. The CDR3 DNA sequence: TGCGCCAGCAGCCAAGATTTAGGGGACCTGGAAGCTTTCTTT. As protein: CASSQDLGDLEAFF.

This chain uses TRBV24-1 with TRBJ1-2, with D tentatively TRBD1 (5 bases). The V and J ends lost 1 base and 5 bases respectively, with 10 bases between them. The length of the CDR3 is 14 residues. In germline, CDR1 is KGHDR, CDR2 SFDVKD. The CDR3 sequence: CATSDFRGSYGYTF. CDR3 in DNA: TGTGCCACCAGTGATTTTCGGGGCTCATATGGCTACACCTTC.

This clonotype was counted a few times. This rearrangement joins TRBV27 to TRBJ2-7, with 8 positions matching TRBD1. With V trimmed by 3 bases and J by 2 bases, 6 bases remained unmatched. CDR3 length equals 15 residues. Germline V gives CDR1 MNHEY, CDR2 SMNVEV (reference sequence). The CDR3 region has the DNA TGTGCCAGCAGTTTCTCCAGGGGGCGCCCCTACGAGCAGTACTTC. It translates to CASSFSRGRPYEQYF.

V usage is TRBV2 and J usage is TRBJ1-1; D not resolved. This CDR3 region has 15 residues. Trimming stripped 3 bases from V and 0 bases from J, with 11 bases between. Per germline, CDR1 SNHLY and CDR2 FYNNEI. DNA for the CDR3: TGTGCCAGCAGTGATTCGTCGACGGTGAACACTGAAGCTTTCTTT. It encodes CASSDSSTVNTEAFF.